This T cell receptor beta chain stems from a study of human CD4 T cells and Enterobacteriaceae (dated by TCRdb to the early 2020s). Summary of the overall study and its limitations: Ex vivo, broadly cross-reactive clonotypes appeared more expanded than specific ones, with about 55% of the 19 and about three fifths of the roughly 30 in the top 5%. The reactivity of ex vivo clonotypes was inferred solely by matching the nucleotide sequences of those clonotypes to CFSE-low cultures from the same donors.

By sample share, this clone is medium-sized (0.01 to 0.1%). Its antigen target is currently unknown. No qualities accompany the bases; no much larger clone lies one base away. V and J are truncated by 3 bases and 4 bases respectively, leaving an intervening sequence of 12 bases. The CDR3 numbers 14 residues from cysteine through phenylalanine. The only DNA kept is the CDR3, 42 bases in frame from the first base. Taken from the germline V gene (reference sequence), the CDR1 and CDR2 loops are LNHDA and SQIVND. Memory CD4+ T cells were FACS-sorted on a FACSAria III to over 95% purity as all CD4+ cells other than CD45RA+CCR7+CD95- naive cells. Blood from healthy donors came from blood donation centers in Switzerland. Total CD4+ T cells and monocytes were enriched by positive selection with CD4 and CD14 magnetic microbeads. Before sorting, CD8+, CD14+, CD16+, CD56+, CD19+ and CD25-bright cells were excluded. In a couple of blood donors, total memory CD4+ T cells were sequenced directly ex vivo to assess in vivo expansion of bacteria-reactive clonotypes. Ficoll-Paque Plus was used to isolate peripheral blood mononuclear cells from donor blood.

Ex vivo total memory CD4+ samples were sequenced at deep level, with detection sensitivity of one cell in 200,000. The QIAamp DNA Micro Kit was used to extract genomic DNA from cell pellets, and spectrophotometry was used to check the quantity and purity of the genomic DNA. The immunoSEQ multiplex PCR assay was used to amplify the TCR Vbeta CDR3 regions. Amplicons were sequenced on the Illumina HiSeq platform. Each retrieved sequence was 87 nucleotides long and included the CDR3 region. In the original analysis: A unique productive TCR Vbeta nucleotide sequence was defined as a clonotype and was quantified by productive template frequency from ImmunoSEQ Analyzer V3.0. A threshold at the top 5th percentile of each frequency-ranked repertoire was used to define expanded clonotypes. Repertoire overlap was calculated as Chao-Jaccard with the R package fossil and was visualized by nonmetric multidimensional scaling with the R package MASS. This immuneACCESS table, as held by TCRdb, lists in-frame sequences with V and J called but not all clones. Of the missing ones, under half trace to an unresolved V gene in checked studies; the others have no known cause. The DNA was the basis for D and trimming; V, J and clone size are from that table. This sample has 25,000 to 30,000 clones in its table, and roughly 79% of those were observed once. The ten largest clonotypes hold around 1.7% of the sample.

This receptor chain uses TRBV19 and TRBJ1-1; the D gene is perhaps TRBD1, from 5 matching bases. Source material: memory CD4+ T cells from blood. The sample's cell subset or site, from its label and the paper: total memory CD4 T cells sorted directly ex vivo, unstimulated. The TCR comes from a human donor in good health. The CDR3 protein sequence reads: CASSIGRAPTEAFF. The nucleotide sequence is TGTGCCAGTAGTATTGGCAGGGCACCCACTGAAGCTTTCTTT.